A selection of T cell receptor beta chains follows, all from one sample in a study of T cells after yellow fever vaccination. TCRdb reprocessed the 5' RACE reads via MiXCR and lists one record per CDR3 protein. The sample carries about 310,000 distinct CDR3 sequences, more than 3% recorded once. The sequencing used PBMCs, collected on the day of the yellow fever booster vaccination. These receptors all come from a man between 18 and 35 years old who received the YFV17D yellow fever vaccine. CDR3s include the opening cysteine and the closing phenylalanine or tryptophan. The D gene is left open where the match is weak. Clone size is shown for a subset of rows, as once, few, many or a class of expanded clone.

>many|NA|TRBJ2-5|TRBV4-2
CASSQVGQGETQYF
TGTGCCAGCAGCCAAGTGGGGCAGGGGGAGACCCAGTACTTC
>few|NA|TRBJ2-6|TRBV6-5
CASSYSGAGANVLTF
TGTGCCAGCAGTTACTCCGGAGCAGGGGCCAACGTCCTGACTTTC
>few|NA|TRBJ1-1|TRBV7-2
CASSLYRRQDEAFF
TGTGCCAGCAGCTTGTATCGAAGACAGGATGAAGCTTTCTTT
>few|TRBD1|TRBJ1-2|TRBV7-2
CASSLDTGGNYGYTF
TGTGCCAGCAGCTTAGACACAGGGGGGAACTATGGCTACACCTTC
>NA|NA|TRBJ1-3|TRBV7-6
CASSLEGGNSGNTIYF
TGTGCCAGCAGCCTAGAAGGCGGGAACTCTGGAAACACCATATATTTT
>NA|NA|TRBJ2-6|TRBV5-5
CASSLAGSGNSGANVLTF
TGTGCCAGCAGCTTGGCTGGTAGCGGAAACTCTGGGGCCAACGTCCTGACTTTC
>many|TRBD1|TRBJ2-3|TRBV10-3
CAISPARTGSTDTQYF
TGTGCCATCAGTCCAGCCCGGACAGGGTCCACAGATACGCAGTATTTT
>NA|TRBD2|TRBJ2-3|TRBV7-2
CASSWKRGRSTDTQYF
TGTGCCAGCAGCTGGAAGCGGGGGCGAAGCACAGATACGCAGTATTTT
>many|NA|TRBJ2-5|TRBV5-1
CASSHTLDTIVF
TGCGCCAGCAGCCACACACTGGACACGATTGTCTTC
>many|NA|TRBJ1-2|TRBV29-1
CSVEAWDRDYGYTF
TGCAGCGTTGAAGCATGGGACCGAGACTATGGCTACACCTTC
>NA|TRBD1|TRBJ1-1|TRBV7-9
CASNVGDSTEAFF
TGTGCCAGCAACGTAGGGGACAGCACTGAAGCTTTCTTT
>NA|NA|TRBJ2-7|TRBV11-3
CASSSGGDTPREQYF
TGTGCCAGCAGCTCCGGAGGGGACACCCCTCGCGAGCAGTACTTC
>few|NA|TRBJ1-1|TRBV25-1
CASSWGYHTEAFF
TGTGCCAGCAGTTGGGGTTACCACACTGAAGCTTTCTTT
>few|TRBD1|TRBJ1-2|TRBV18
CASSSRQGWDGYTF
TGTGCCAGCTCATCGCGACAGGGGTGGGATGGCTACACCTTC
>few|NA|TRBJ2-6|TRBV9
CASSAPWSGANVLTF
TGTGCCAGCAGCGCCCCCTGGTCTGGGGCCAACGTCCTGACTTTC
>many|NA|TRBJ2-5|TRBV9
CASSPGTFQETQYF
TGTGCCAGCAGCCCGGGGACTTTCCAAGAGACCCAGTACTTC
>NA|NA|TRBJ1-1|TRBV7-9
CASSAGLPNTEAFF
TGTGCCAGCAGCGCGGGACTCCCGAACACTGAAGCTTTCTTT
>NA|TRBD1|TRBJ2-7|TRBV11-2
CASSGAGTGPSYEQYF
TGTGCCAGCAGCGGCGCCGGGACAGGACCCTCCTACGAGCAGTACTTC